These T cell receptor beta chains were read from a single sample in a study of blood T cell repertoires in COVID-19. The protocol was immunoSEQ multiplex PCR, while the TCRdb copy is restricted to in-frame clones and leaves out a portion. Found here are 110,000 or so clones, 75% to 90% of them singletons; the top ten hold about 6.1%. The sequencing sample was made of peripheral blood. The origin of the receptors is a woman aged 55-70 years with COVID-19, enrolled during active disease. Both conserved end residues are part of each CDR3. The order of the fields is D gene, clone size, V gene, J gene, CDR3 length, CDR3 DNA, CDR3 protein. The D gene is left open where the match is weak. Only part of the rows carry a size: once, few, many, or a class if the clone is expanded.

>NA|NA|TRBV6-5|TRBJ2-6|16
TGTGCCAGCAGTTACTTGGGGGGAACTGGGGCCAACGTCCTGACTTTC
CASSYLGGTGANVLTF
>NA|NA|TRBV19|TRBJ1-3|15
TGTGCCAGTATTAACACACGGAGCTCTGGAAACACCATATATTTT
CASINTRSSGNTIYF
>NA|NA|TRBV4-3|TRBJ2-1|17
TGCGCCAGCAGCCAAGAGAGGCTAGCGAAACCTTTCAATGAGCAGTTCTTC
CASSQERLAKPFNEQFF
>NA|NA|TRBV7-9|TRBJ1-1|14
TGTGCCAGCAGCCCACGCCCTAAGAACACTGAAGCTTTCTTT
CASSPRPKNTEAFF
>TRBD2|NA|TRBV5-4|TRBJ2-5|15
TGTGCCAGCAGCTTAGCGGGGGGGATTGAGGAGACCCAGTACTTC
CASSLAGGIEETQYF
>TRBD1|NA|TRBV19|TRBJ2-3|14
TGTGCCACCTCGGACAGGGGGCGCCAAGATACGCAGTATTTT
CATSDRGRQDTQYF
>NA|NA|TRBV7-9|TRBJ1-2|15
TGTGCCAGCAGCTTAGGACAGCATTCTAACTATGGCTACACCTTC
CASSLGQHSNYGYTF
>NA|once|TRBV2|TRBJ2-5|16
TGTGCCAGCAGTGAAGGGATCGACTACACCCTCGAGACCCAGTACTTC
CASSEGIDYTLETQYF
>NA|NA|TRBV9|TRBJ1-6|15
TGTGCCAGCAGCGTCACGGACAGTCATAATTCACCCCTCCACTTT
CASSVTDSHNSPLHF
>NA|NA|TRBV14|TRBJ2-3|14
TGTGCCAGCAGCCAAGTCATTTCCACAGATACGCAGTATTTT
CASSQVISTDTQYF